The clone carrying this TCR beta chain was detected a few times. No antigen is known for it. This record comes from a study of cytomegalovirus exposure and HLA in healthy donors. Study in general: Later, an analysis reported that the 130 or so validation repertoires had used the same platform as the approximately 680 first-cohort repertoires. Study-wide results and limits: Cytomegalovirus-associated TCR beta chains were listed, numbering 164. Among TCR sequences, most were rare, though some public TCRs appeared in many donors.

Sequencing was performed with immunoSEQ multiplex PCR; in TCRdb, only in-frame clones are kept and a portion is missing. Of fewer than 150,000 clones in the sample, around nine tenths are singletons; the top ten hold around 10%. CDR3 length: 15 amino acids. The germline CDR1 and CDR2 sequences are SGHTA and FQGNSA. V gave up 3 bases and J gave up 5 bases, with 15 bases separating them. Sequencing was performed on PBMCs. The TCR was taken from a man aged 18 to 35 in good health and CMV-seropositive. The chain carries TRBV7-2 and TRBJ2-3, with a possible D match to TRBD1 (6 bases). CDR3 loop: CASSFSGGVRDTQYF. The CDR3 DNA is TGTGCCAGCAGCTTTAGTGGGGGCGTTAGAGATACGCAGTATTTT.